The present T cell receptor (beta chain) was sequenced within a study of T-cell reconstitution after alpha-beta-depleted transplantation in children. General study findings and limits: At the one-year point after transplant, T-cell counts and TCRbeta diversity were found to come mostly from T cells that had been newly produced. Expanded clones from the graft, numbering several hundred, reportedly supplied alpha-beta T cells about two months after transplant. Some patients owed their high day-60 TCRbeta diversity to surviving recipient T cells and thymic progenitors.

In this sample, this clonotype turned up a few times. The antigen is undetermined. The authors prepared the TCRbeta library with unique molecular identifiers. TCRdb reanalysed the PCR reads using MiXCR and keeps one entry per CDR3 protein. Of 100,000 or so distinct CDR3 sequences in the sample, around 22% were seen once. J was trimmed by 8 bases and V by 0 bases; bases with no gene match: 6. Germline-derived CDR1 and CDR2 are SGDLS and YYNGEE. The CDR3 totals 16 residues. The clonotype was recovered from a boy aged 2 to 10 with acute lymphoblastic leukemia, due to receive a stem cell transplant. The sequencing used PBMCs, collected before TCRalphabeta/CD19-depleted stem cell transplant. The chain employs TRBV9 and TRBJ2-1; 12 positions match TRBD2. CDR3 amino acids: CASSVGTSGTPHEQFF. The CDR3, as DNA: TGTGCCAGCAGCGTAGGGACTAGCGGGACCCCACATGAGCAGTTCTTC. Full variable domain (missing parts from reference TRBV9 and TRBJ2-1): DSGVTQTPKHLITATGQRVTLRCSPRSGDLSVYWYQQSLDQGLQFLIQYYNGEERAKGNILERFSAQQFPDLHSELNLSSLELGDSALYFCASSVGTSGTPHEQFFGPGTRLTVL.